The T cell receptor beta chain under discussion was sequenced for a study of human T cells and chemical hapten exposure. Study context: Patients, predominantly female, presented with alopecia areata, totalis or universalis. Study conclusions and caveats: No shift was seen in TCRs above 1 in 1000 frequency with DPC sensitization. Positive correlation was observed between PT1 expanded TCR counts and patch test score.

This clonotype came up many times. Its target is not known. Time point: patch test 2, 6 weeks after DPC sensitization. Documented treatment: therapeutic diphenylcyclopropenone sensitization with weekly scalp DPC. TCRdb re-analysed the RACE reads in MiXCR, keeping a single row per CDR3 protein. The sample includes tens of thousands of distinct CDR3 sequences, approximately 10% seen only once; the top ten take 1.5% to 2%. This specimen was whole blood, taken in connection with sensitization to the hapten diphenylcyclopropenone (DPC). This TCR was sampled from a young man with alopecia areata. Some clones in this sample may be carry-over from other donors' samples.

CDR3 sequence (DNA): TGCAGTGCTAGCAGGGTCGGCACTGAAGCTTTCTTT. It yields the protein CSASRVGTEAFF. The genes are TRBV20-1 and TRBJ1-1; the D gene is possibly TRBD1 (5 bases). Trimming removed 3 bases at V and 4 bases at J, with 9 bases between. This CDR3 is built from 12 residues. The germline V gene has CDR1 DFQATT and CDR2 SNEGSKA (reference sequence).